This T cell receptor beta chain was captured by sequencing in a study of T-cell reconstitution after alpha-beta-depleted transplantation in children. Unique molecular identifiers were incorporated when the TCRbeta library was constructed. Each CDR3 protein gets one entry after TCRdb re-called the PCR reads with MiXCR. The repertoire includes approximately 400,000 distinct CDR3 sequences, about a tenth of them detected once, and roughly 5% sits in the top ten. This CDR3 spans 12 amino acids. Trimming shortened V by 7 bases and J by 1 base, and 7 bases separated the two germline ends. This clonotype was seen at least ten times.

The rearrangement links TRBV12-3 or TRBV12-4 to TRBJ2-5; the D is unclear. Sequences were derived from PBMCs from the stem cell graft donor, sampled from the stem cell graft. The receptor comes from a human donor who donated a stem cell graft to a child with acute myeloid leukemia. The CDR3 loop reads CASTAVQETQYF. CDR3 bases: TGTGCCAGCACTGCGGTCCAAGAGACCCAGTACTTC.